Listed below are T cell receptor beta chains from one sample, sequenced in a study of shared clonotypes between healthy human individuals. Clones were sequenced by immunoSEQ multiplex PCR, and TCRdb holds only the in-frame ones, with some missing. The data contain millions of clones, more than 80% of them singletons. The sample comprised naive CD4+ T cells sorted from blood. These receptors came from a man younger than 30 in good health. Each CDR3 is given with its conserved first and last residue.

TRBV7-2	TRBJ1-2	CASSLDGQGNIDYGYTF
TRBV6-5	TRBJ1-5	CASSYSQGGRGPQHF
TRBV18	TRBJ2-2	CASSPRLQGETGELFF
TRBV4-3	TRBJ1-5	CASSQEVDQPQHF
TRBV16	TRBJ1-5	CASSQTEGGNQPQHF
TRBV9	TRBJ2-3	CASSVDDLVTDTQYF
TRBV6-5	TRBJ1-2	CASSDMTGGQGYTF
TRBV18	TRBJ2-3	CASSSWGAGTDTQYF
TRBV10-2	TRBJ2-1	CASSLYKHNEQFF
TRBV10-3	TRBJ2-3	CAISLISTAADTQYF
TRBV15	TRBJ1-6	CATSSTEQGLSSYNSPLHF
TRBV2	TRBJ2-3	CASTREEGADTQYF
TRBV4-2	TRBJ2-1	CASNPNNEQFF
TRBV19	TRBJ2-7	CASSTLGAATYEQYF
TRBV19	TRBJ1-1	CASSIWGTGEAFF
TRBV14	TRBJ2-7	CASSQGLWGQEAYEQYF
TRBV9	TRBJ2-5	CASSAGEGFSPEKETQYF
TRBV28	TRBJ1-3	CASTDRGNTIYF
TRBV7-9	TRBJ1-1	CASSLARQGLTEAFF
TRBV18	TRBJ2-7	CASSPPGTGKVKYEQYF
TRBV6-6	TRBJ2-7	CASSPLGIRDEQYF
TRBV29-1	TRBJ2-7	CSVSGRASYEQYF
TRBV5-1	TRBJ1-1	CASHTGPTNTEAFF
TRBV19	TRBJ1-5	CASQRANQPQHF
TRBV5-4	TRBJ1-6	CASSPGRGNSPLHF
TRBV13	TRBJ2-2	CASSFLSGRAGTGELFF
TRBV19	TRBJ1-1	CASSTSQNTEAFF
TRBV11-2	TRBJ2-5	CASSARGNTNQETQYF
TRBV6-6	TRBJ1-1	CASSYRQLPNTEAFF
TRBV18	TRBJ1-3	CASSPGVRNTIYF
TRBV6-1	TRBJ1-2	CASSPRQGSAGYTF
TRBV21-1	TRBJ2-3	CASSDSRTGQSHPDTQYF
TRBV18	TRBJ2-1	CASSQIAGLAEQFF
TRBV27	TRBJ2-3	CASTVRPDPSTDTQYF
TRBV9	TRBJ2-2	CASRQGGAESGELFF
TRBV4-3	TRBJ2-5	CASSPGTGREQYF
TRBV5-6	TRBJ2-2	CASRKLGLVGTGELFF
TRBV30	TRBJ2-7	CAWSVGTVSYEQYF
TRBV23-1	TRBJ2-6	CASGKPGRSFFPGANVLTF
TRBV28	TRBJ1-1	CAIPMGRLTVNTEAFF
TRBV11-2	TRBJ2-2	CASSLFRTVNTGELFF
TRBV5-1	TRBJ2-3	CASSTDGSTDTQYF
TRBV2	TRBJ1-1	CASNLQNTEAFF
TRBV5-1	TRBJ2-5	CASSWAETQYF
TRBV6-5	TRBJ2-7	CASSTRSGTYEQYF
TRBV11-2	TRBJ2-1	CASSPIAGGIYNEQFF
TRBV28	TRBJ2-1	CASRVGTAGYNEQFF
TRBV6-6	TRBJ2-4	CASSPSGAGRIQYF